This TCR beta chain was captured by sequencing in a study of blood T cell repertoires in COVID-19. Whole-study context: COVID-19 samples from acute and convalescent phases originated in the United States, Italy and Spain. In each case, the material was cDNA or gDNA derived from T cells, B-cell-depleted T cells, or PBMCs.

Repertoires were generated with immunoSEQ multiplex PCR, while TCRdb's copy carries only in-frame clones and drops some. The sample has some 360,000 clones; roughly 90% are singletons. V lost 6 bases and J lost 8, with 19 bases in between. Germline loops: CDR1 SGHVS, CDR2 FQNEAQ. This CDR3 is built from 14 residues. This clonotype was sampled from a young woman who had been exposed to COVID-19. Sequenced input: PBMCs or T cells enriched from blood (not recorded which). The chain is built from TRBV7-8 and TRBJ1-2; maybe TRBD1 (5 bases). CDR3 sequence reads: CASRQQTAGEGYTF. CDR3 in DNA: TGTGCCAGCAGACAACAGACGGCGGGGGAAGGCTACACCTTC.